Listed here are 10 T cell receptor beta chains from one sample, sequenced in a study of T cells after posttransplantation cyclophosphamide. Generated by immunoSEQ multiplex PCR, the TCRdb table keeps only in-frame clones and is missing some. The sample presents roughly 1,200 clones, none singletons. Cyclophosphamide on days +3 and +4 followed busulfan-fludarabine conditioning and a marrow graft. The sequencing used PBMCs, collected 84 days after allogeneic stem cell transplant with posttransplant cyclophosphamide. The origin of the receptors is a young adult male patient who received an allogeneic stem cell transplant from a related donor, was CMV-positive, and had no GVHD. A subset of T cells may come from the graft donor.

This clone is medium-sized. The chain links TRBV5-1 to TRBJ2-7, with 9 bases fitting TRBD2. The germline CDR1 and CDR2 sequences are SGHRS and YFSETQ. The junction had 8 bases not matched to a gene; V was cut back by 6 bases and J by 4 bases. This CDR3 has 14 amino acids. The CDR3 DNA reads as TGCGCCAGCAAAATATTAGCGGGAGATTACGAGCAGTACTTC. Translating it yields CASKILAGDYEQYF.

This clone was seen ten or more times. The rearrangement uses TRBV19 and TRBJ2-7; 8 bases agree with TRBD2. The junction had 10 bases not matched to a gene; V was cut back by 5 bases and J by 4 bases. Per germline, CDR1 LNHDA and CDR2 SQIVND (reference sequence). The CDR3 is 15 amino acids. Here the CDR3 DNA reads TGTGCCAGTAGTTTCGGGGGGGGGCCCCCGTACGAGCAGTACTTC. It translates to CASSFGGGPPYEQYF.

This clone is medium-sized in the sample. The chain joins TRBV12-3 or TRBV12-4 to TRBJ1-4, with D perhaps TRBD1 (5 bases). V lost 3 bases and J lost 3, with 11 bases in between. The CDR3 contains 15 residues. CDR3: CASSLAGGANEKLFF. The CDR3 DNA reads as TGTGCCAGCAGTTTGGCCGGGGGGGCTAATGAAAAACTGTTTTTT.

By sample share, this clone is medium-sized. The chain uses TRBV30 and TRBJ2-7; D not resolved. This CDR3 has 12 amino acids. Germline values: CDR1 GTSNPN, CDR2 SVGIG (reference sequence). Trimming stripped 3 bases from V and 5 bases from J, with 11 bases between. CDR3 in DNA: TGTGCCTGGAGCCGTTACTCGGACGAGCAGTACTTC. Protein: CAWSRYSDEQYF.

This clone is termed medium-sized. This sequence joins TRBV11-1 and TRBJ2-1, with 14 bases matching TRBD2. The CDR3 has 16 residues. From germline, CDR1 is SGHAT and CDR2 FQDESV (reference sequence). V lost 5 bases, J lost 6 bases, and 6 bases stayed unmatched. The CDR3 loop is CASSGGTSGRINEQFF. CDR3 in DNA: TGTGCCAGCAGCGGGGGGACTAGCGGGAGAATCAATGAGCAGTTCTTC.

This clone was recorded many times. The chain carries TRBV9 and TRBJ2-7, with 7 bases that match TRBD1. Germline V gives CDR1 SGDLS, CDR2 YYNGEE. CDR3 length equals 16 residues. J was trimmed by 3 bases and V by 3 bases; bases with no gene match: 12. CDR3: CASSGGLGQNIYEQYF. The CDR3, as DNA: TGTGCCAGCAGCGGAGGACTGGGACAGAATATCTACGAGCAGTACTTC.

This clone ranks as medium-sized (0.01 to 0.1%). The gene calls are TRBV9 and TRBJ1-4, with D maybe TRBD1 (5 bases). V lost 4 bases and J lost 13, with 17 bases in between. Germline V gene data show CDR1 as SGDLS and CDR2 as YYNGEE. The CDR3 has 13 residues. The CDR3, as DNA: TGTGCCAGCAGCTCGAGGGGTCCCGAGGGACTGTTTTTT. Protein: CASSSRGPEGLFF. Filled out from reference TRBV9 and TRBJ1-4, the complete variable domain reads DSGVTQTPKHLITATGQRVTLRCSPRSGDLSVYWYQQSLDQGLQFLIQYYNGEERAKGNILERFSAQQFPDLHSELNLSSLELGDSALYFCASSSRGPEGLFFGSGTQLSVL.

The chain has TRBV12-3 or TRBV12-4 and TRBJ2-7, with a tentative D call TRBD1 (6 bases). The CDR3 has 15 residues. Trimming took 1 base from V and 2 from J, leaving 12 bases between them. The CDR3 sequence is CASSLVRQATYEQYF. CDR3 bases: TGTGCCAGCAGTTTAGTGCGACAGGCCACCTACGAGCAGTACTTC.

Judged by abundance, this clone is medium-sized. V and J are TRBV19 and TRBJ2-1, with 12 bases that match TRBD2. The germline V gene has CDR1 LNHDA and CDR2 SQIVND (reference sequence). This CDR3 has 14 residues. The V segment lost 2 bases and the J segment 13 bases; nucleotides outside the gene matches: 6. The DNA of the CDR3 is TGTGCCAGTAGTATAAAGGGGACTAGCGGGTCACAGTTCTTC. Its translation is CASSIKGTSGSQFF.

By sample fraction, this clone is medium-sized. This chain joins TRBV19 and TRBJ2-7; 10 bases map to TRBD1. Germline lookup yields CDR1 LNHDA and CDR2 SQIVND (reference sequence). This CDR3 has 16 residues. V dropped 5 bases and J dropped 3; count of bases not matched to a gene: 10. The CDR3 nucleotides are TGTGCCAGTAGTTGGTTCAGCGGGGACAGGGGCTACGAGCAGTACTTC. Translating it yields CASSWFSGDRGYEQYF.